Ten or more counts support the clone carrying this T cell receptor (beta chain). The entry originates in a study of CD8 T cells in ankylosing spondylitis. There are 16 residues in the CDR3. Trimming took off 0 bases at V and 0 bases at J, with 11 bases between the two ends. The germline V gene encodes CDR1 SGDLS and CDR2 YYNGEE. TCRdb recomputed calls from the 5' RACE reads with MiXCR, one row per CDR3 protein. Among several thousand distinct CDR3 sequences listed, 2.1% were seen once. Sequences were obtained from blood, either unsorted or a sorted T cell fraction (not recorded which). This receptor was obtained from a male donor with ankylosing spondylitis or in good health (not recorded which). This chain joins TRBV9 and TRBJ2-3; a weak D match, TRBD1 (5 bases). The CDR3 here is CASSVGTSESTDTQYF. CDR3 in DNA: TGTGCCAGCAGCGTAGGGACAAGCGAGAGCACAGATACGCAGTATTTT.